The 13 T cell receptor beta chains below all came from one sample that was sequenced in a study of response to subunit inactivated influenza vaccine. Each CDR3 protein is one row after TCRdb ran MiXCR on the RT-PCR reads. Among roughly 710,000 distinct CDR3 sequences listed, less than 15% were seen once. The sequences come from PBMCs from blood, collected around 15 days before vaccination. The origin of the receptors is a man aged 50-59 years who received an inactivated influenza vaccine.

This chain uses TRBV2 with TRBJ2-2; D is possibly TRBD2 (6 bases). CDR1 and CDR2 (germline): SNHLY, FYNNEI. V shed 7 bases and J shed 0 bases, with 15 bases lying between them. This CDR3 contains 16 residues. CDR3 region: CASTRESLSNTGELFF. The DNA of the CDR3 is TGTGCCAGCACCCGGGAGAGTCTCTCGAACACCGGGGAGCTGTTTTTT. Variable domain in full (rest from reference TRBV2 and TRBJ2-2): EPEVTQTPSHQVTQMGQEVILRCVPISNHLYFYWYRQILGQKVEFLVSFYNNEISEKSEIFDDQFSVERPDGSNFTLKIRSTKLEDSAMYFCASTRESLSNTGELFFGEGSRLTVL.

The CDR3 region has the DNA TGTGCCAGCAGTTTTGCCAGGGCTCCGGGGGAGACCCAGTACTTC. Encoded protein: CASSFARAPGETQYF. The rearrangement joins TRBV12-3 or TRBV12-4 to TRBJ2-5; D possibly matches TRBD1 or TRBD2 (5 bases each). The CDR3 consists of 15 residues. The V and J ends lost 3 bases and 5 bases respectively, with 16 bases between them.

This clonotype was recorded a few times. The gene calls are TRBV6-1 and TRBJ2-2; no firm D call. Germline lookup yields CDR1 MNHNS and CDR2 SASEGT. The V and J ends lost 8 bases and 0 bases respectively, with 7 bases between them. CDR3 length equals 13 residues. The CDR3 region is CASGDTNTGELFF. DNA of the CDR3: TGTGCCAGCGGGGATACGAACACCGGGGAGCTGTTTTTT.

In this sample, this clonotype turned up a few times. The chain is built from TRBV10-2 and TRBJ1-1; D not resolved. This CDR3 spans 13 amino acids. Trimming took off 7 bases at V and 0 bases at J, with 9 bases between the two ends. The V gene's germline CDR1 is WSHSY and CDR2 SAAADI. The CDR3 here is CASKGRLNTEAFF. Here the CDR3 DNA reads TGCGCCAGCAAGGGCAGGTTGAACACTGAAGCTTTCTTT.

This sequence joins TRBV7-9 and TRBJ2-1; 9 nucleotides line up with TRBD2. Losses at the gene ends were 5 bases for V and 1 base for J; bases not matched to a gene: 6. The CDR3 has 16 residues. CDR1 and CDR2 (germline): SEHNR, FQNEAQ (reference sequence). The CDR3 loop reads CASSARGGASYNEQFF. The CDR3 DNA sequence: TGTGCCAGCAGCGCCCGCGGGGGGGCTTCCTACAATGAGCAGTTCTTC.

This rearrangement joins TRBV5-1 to TRBJ2-5; D unclear. The CDR3 has 13 residues. Germline assignment: CDR1 SGHRS and CDR2 YFSETQ. Trimming stripped 1 base from V and 5 bases from J, with 9 bases between. The CDR3 loop reads CASSLSAPETQYF. The CDR3 region has the DNA TGCGCCAGCAGCTTGAGCGCCCCGGAGACCCAGTACTTC.

This chain connects TRBV20-1 to TRBJ2-1; tentatively, D is TRBD2 (6 bases). The CDR3 is 13 residues long. Germline V lookup: CDR1 DFQATT, CDR2 SNEGSKA (reference sequence). The V gene lost 3 bases and the J gene lost 0 bases, with 6 bases spanning the gap. In DNA, the CDR3 is TGCAGTGCTAGCGGGAGCTCCTACAATGAGCAGTTCTTC. Translating gives CSASGSSYNEQFF.

This clonotype occurred a few times. The rearrangement links TRBV6-1 to TRBJ2-2; 7 bases line up with TRBD2. The trim removed 6 bases at V and 4 bases at J, leaving 8 bases unmatched. The length of the CDR3 is 15 residues. The germline V gene encodes CDR1 MNHNS and CDR2 SASEGT. CDR3 region: CASRAKRGTTGELFF. CDR3 coding DNA: TGTGCCAGCAGGGCAAAGCGGGGAACCACCGGGGAGCTGTTTTTT.

The sample holds a few counts of this clonotype. The V and J genes are TRBV20-1 and TRBJ1-3; D is ambiguous. The V and J ends lost 6 bases and 4 bases respectively, with 19 bases between them. Germline V gives CDR1 DFQATT, CDR2 SNEGSKA (reference sequence). The CDR3 length is 15 residues. The CDR3 region is CSASPVAGPGNTIYF. DNA for the CDR3: TGCAGTGCATCACCCGTGGCAGGCCCAGGAAACACCATATATTTT.

A few counts support this clonotype. The chain carries TRBV6-2 or TRBV6-3 and TRBJ2-3; the D gene is possibly TRBD2 (6 bases). Germline-derived CDR1 and CDR2 are MNHEY and SVGEGT. V was clipped by 7 bases and J by 5 bases, with 10 bases between them. The CDR3 sequence is 12 residues long. The CDR3 spells CASTNGGDTQYF. In DNA form, the CDR3 reads TGTGCCAGCACTAACGGGGGAGATACGCAGTATTTT.

This clonotype was counted only a few times. V gene TRBV27 combines with J gene TRBJ1-1; D is possibly TRBD1 (6 bases). Per the germline V gene, CDR1 is MNHEY and CDR2 is SMNVEV (reference sequence). The V gene lost 6 bases and the J gene lost 5 bases, with 16 bases spanning the gap. The CDR3 spans 14 residues. The CDR3 is CASSNREKDTEAFF. The CDR3 bases are TGTGCCAGCAGCAACAGGGAAAAGGATACTGAAGCTTTCTTT.

In this sample, this clonotype turned up a few times. The chain recombines TRBV2 with TRBJ2-5; 9 nucleotides line up with TRBD2. The CDR3 has 15 residues. After removal of 5 bases from V and 4 bases from J, the junction contained 8 bases not matched to a gene. Germline V gene data show CDR1 as SNHLY and CDR2 as FYNNEI. The CDR3 DNA reads TGTGCCAGCAGTCCGGGGCGGGGGGGTGTAGAGACCCAGTACTTC. It is translated as CASSPGRGGVETQYF.

In its sample, this clonotype was seen a few times. CDR3 protein: CSARDGGHTEAFF. CDR3 bases: TGCAGCGCTAGGGACGGAGGACACACTGAAGCTTTCTTT. The chain uses TRBV29-1 and TRBJ1-1, with TRBD1 as a possible D gene (5 bases). This CDR3 spans 13 amino acids. V was clipped by 7 bases and J by 3 bases, with 15 bases between them. Germline lookup yields CDR1 SQVTM and CDR2 ANQGSEA.